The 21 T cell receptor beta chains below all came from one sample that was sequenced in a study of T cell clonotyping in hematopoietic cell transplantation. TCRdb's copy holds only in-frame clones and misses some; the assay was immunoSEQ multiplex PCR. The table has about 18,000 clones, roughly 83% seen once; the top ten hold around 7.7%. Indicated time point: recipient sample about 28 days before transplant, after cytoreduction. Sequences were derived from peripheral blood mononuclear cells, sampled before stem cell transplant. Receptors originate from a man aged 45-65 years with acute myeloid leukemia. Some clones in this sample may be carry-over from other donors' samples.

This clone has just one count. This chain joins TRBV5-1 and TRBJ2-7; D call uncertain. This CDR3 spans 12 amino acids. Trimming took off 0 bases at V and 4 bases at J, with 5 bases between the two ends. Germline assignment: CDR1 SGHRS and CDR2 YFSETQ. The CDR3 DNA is TGCGCCAGCAGCTTGGAGGGATACGAGCAGTACTTC. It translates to CASSLEGYEQYF.

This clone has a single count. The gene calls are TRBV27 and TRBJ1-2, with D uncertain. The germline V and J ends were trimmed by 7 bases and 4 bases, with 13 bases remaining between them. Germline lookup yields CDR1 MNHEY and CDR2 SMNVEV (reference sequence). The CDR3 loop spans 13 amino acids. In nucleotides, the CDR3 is TGTGCCAGCACTGGGCCCAAGGGCTATGGCTACACCTTC. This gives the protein CASTGPKGYGYTF.

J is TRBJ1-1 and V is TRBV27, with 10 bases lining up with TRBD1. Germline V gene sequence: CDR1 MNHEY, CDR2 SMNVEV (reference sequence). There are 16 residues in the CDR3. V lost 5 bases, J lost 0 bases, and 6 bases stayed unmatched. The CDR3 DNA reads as TGTGCCAGCAGTGAAGACAGGGGGCGGATGAACACTGAAGCTTTCTTT. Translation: CASSEDRGRMNTEAFF.

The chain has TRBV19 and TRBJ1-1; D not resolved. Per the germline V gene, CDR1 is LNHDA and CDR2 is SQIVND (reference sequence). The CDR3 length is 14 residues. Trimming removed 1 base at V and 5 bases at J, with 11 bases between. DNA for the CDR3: TGTGCCAGTAGTATAGTGGGGATTTGGACTGAAGCTTTCTTT. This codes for CASSIVGIWTEAFF.

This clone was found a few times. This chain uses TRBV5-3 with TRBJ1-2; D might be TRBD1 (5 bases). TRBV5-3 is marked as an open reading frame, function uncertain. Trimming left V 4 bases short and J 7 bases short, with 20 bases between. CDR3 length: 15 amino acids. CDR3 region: CARSGGVQGLSGYTF. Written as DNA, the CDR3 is TGTGCCAGAAGCGGAGGAGTCCAGGGTTTGTCTGGCTACACCTTC.

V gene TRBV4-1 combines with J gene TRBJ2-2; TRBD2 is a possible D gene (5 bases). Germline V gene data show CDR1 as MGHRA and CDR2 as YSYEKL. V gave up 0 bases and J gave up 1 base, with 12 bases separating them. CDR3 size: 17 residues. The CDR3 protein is CASSQDLDSENTGELFF. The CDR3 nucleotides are TGCGCCAGCAGCCAAGATCTGGATAGCGAGAACACCGGGGAGCTGTTTTTT.

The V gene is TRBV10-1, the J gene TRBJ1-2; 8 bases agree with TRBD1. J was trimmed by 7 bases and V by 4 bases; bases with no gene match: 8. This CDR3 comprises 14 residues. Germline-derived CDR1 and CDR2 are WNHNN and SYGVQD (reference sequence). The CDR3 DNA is TGCGCCAGCAGTGGGTCTGGACAGGGAGGTGGCTACACCTTC. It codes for CASSGSGQGGGYTF.

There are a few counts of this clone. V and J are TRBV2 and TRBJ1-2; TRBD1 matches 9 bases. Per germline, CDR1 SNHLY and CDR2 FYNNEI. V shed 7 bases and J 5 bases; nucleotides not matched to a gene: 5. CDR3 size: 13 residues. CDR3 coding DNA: TGTGCCAGCATTGCCGGGACAGGGTATGGCTACACCTTC. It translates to CASIAGTGYGYTF.

Here the CDR3 DNA reads TGTGCCAGCAGCCCCAGGGACAGGTCTGAACTGGGCTCCTACGAGCAGTACTTC. It codes for CASSPRDRSELGSYEQYF. The chain joins TRBV2 to TRBJ2-7; 8 nucleotides align to TRBD1. Trimming at V came to 6 bases and at J to 0 bases, leaving 16 bases not matched to a gene. This CDR3 is built from 18 residues. Germline values: CDR1 SNHLY, CDR2 FYNNEI.

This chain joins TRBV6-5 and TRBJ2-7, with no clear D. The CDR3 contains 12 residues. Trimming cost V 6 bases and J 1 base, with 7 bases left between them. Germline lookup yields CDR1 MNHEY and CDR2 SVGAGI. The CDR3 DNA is TGTGCCAGCAGGGGCAGTTCCTACGAGCAGTACTTC. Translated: CASRGSSYEQYF.

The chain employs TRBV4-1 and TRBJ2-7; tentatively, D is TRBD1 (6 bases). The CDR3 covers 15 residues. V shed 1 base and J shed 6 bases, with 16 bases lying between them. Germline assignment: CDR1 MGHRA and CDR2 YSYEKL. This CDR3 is CASSQVADSESEQYF. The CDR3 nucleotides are TGCGCCAGCAGCCAAGTTGCGGACAGCGAGTCCGAGCAGTACTTC.

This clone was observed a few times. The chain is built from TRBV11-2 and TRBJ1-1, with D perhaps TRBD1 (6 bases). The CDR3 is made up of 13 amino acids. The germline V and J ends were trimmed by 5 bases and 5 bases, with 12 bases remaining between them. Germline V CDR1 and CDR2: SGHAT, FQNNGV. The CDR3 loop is CASSLPGDTEAFF. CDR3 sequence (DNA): TGTGCCAGCAGCCTCCCAGGGGATACTGAAGCTTTCTTT. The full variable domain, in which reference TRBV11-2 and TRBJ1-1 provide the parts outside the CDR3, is EAGVAQSPRYKIIEKRQSVAFWCNPISGHATLYWYQQILGQGPKLLIQFQNNGVVDDSQLPKDRFSAERLKGVDSTLKIQPAKLEDSAVYLCASSLPGDTEAFFGQGTRLTVV.

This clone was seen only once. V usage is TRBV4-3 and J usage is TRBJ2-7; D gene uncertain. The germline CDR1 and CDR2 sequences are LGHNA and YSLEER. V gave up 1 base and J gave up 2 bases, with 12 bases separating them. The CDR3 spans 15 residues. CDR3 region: CASSQAGSSPYEQYF. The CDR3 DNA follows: TGCGCCAGCAGCCAAGCCGGGTCCTCCCCCTACGAGCAGTACTTC.

The CDR3 coding sequence is TGTGCCAGCAGTTTATATCACAGGGGGGATACGCAGTATTTT. The encoded protein is CASSLYHRGDTQYF. This chain uses TRBV27 with TRBJ2-3, with 8 bases matching TRBD1. The CDR3 is 14 residues long. CDR1 and CDR2 (germline): MNHEY, SMNVEV (reference sequence). The V gene end was trimmed by 1 base and the J gene end by 6 bases; junction bases not matched to a gene: 3.

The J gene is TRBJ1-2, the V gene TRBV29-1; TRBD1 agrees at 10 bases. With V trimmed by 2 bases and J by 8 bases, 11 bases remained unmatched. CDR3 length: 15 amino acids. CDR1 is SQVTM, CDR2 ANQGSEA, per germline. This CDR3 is CSVERTGTGVEGYTF. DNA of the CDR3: TGCAGCGTTGAAAGGACCGGGACAGGGGTCGAAGGCTACACCTTC.

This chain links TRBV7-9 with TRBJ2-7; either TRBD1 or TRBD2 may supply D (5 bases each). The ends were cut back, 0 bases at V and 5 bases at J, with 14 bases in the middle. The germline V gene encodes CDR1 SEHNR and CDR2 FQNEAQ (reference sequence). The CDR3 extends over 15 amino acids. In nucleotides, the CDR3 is TGTGCCAGCAGCTTAGCGAGCCAGGGACCCCACGAGCAGTACTTC. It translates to CASSLASQGPHEQYF.

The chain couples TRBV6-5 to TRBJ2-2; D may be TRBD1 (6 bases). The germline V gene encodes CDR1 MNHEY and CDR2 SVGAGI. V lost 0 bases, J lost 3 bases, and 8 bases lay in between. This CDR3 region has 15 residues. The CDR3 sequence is CASSYSEGDTGELFF. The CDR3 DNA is TGTGCCAGCAGTTACTCAGAGGGGGACACCGGGGAGCTGTTTTTT.

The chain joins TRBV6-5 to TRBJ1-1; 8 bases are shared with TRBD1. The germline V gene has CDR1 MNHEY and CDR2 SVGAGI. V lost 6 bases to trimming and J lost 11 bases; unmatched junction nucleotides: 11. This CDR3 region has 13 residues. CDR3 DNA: TGTGCCAGCAGAGCGACCCCGGGACAGGCGGCTTTCTTT. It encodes CASRATPGQAAFF.

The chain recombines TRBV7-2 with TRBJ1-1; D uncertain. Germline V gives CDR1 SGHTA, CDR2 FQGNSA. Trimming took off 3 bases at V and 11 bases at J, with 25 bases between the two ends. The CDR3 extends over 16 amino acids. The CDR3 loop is CASSLTGELVGKGAFF. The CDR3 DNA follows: TGTGCCAGCAGCTTGACCGGGGAATTAGTTGGTAAAGGGGCTTTCTTT.

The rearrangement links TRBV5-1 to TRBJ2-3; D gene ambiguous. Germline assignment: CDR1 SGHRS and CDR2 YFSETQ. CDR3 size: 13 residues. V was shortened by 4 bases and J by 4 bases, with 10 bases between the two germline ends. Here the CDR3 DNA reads TGCGCCAGCAGCGACCTTGGGTCAGATACGCAGTATTTT. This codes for CASSDLGSDTQYF.

Here the CDR3 reads CASSMLDSEGRGVYNEQFF. CDR3 nucleotides: TGTGCCAGTAGTATGCTTGACTCAGAGGGCAGGGGAGTTTACAATGAGCAGTTCTTC. The rearrangement joins TRBV19 to TRBJ2-1, with D possibly being TRBD1 (6 bases). The germline V and J ends were trimmed by 3 bases and 4 bases, with 25 bases remaining between them. The CDR3 totals 19 residues. Germline CDR1 reads LNHDA; CDR2 reads SQIVND (reference sequence).